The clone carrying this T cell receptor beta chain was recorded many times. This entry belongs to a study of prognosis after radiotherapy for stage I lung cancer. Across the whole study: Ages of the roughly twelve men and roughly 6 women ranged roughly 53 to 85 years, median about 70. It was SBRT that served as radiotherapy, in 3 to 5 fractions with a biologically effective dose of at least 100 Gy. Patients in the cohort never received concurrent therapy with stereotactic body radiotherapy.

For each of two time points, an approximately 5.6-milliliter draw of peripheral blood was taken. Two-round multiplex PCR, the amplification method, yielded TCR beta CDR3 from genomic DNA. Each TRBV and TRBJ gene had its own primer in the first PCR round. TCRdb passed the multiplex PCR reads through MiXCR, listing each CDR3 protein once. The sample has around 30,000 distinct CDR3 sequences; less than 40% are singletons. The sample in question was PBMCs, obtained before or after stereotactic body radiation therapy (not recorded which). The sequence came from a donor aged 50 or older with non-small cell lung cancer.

In nucleotides, the CDR3 is TGTGCCAGCAGCTTAATCGGAGGAGATCTTAGAGGGACCCAGTACTTC. It yields the protein CASSLIGGDLRGTQYF. The chain combines TRBV7-3 with TRBJ2-5, with D maybe TRBD2 (5 bases). CDR3 length: 16 amino acids. Trimming cost V 1 base and J 7 bases, with 19 bases left between them. Germline values: CDR1 SGHTA, CDR2 FQGTGA.